The TCR beta chain under discussion was sequenced for a study of T cells in Graves' hyperthyroidism and ophthalmopathy. Study summary: At the time of initial diagnosis and before any treatment, peripheral blood was collected.

Whole-study results and caveats: Blood also carried most thyroid clonotypes expanded above 0.001. The model identified upcoming ophthalmopathy a median 6.5 months ahead of onset.

Ophthalmopathy patients all had a Clinical Activity Score of at least 3, a NOSPECS grade of at least 4 and disease under 3 months old. This clonotype was observed at least ten times. Its specificity is not known. Trimming took 6 bases from V and 2 from J; bases not matched to a gene: 2. Per the germline V gene, CDR1 is SGHTA and CDR2 is FQGNSA. The CDR3 is made up of 13 amino acids. RNA transcripts were the template for amplifying TCR beta CDR3 regions. The primer set for the first-round RT-PCR of the TCR CDR3 was HTBI. TCRdb processed the multiplex PCR reads anew with MiXCR; each CDR3 protein has one entry. The sample includes 300,000 to 500,000 distinct CDR3 sequences, roughly an eighth seen only once; the top ten take 28%.

The source material was blood. V and J are TRBV7-2 and TRBJ2-5, with TRBD1 identical over 8 bases. The receptor was derived from a man aged 50 or older with Graves' ophthalmopathy. The CDR3 DNA is TGTGCCAGCAGAAGGACAGGGCAAGAGACCCAGTACTTC. Amino acids: CASRRTGQETQYF.